This T cell receptor (beta chain) originates from a study of Ad26.COV2.S vaccination and SARS-CoV-2 variants. Study context: Into the muscle, Ad26.COV2.S was dosed once or twice, 56 days apart.

Broader study findings: Total T cell responses, in the TCR breadth and depth analyses, may have been underestimated. Spike-specific TCR breadth was greater in vaccine than placebo recipients.

About this clone itself: What it binds is not known.

The repertoire was sequenced with immunoSEQ multiplex PCR; TCRdb's copy has only in-frame clones and lacks some. Among hundreds of thousands of clones listed, roughly 85% were seen once. J lost 4 bases, V lost 8 bases, and 7 bases had no gene match. The CDR3 contains 14 residues. In germline, CDR1 is MNHEY, CDR2 SVGAGI. This sample's treatment: some 19 received Ad26.COV2.S at low or high dose, single or two shots; five or six received placebo; per-sample allocation not given. Day 63 after the first injection of vaccine or placebo was the sampling time. The chain has TRBV6-5 and TRBJ2-3; 9 nucleotides align to TRBD1. The material was peripheral blood, obtained in a trial of Ad26.COV2.S vaccine versus placebo. The TCR comes from a person between 18 and 59 years old who received the Ad26.COV2.S COVID-19 vaccine or a placebo. CDR3 residues: CASVDRGGADTQYF. The CDR3 DNA reads as TGTGCCAGCGTCGACAGGGGGGGGGCAGATACGCAGTATTTT.